This T cell receptor beta chain was captured in a study of cytomegalovirus exposure and HLA in healthy donors. Study-wide points: The classifier reportedly diagnosed cytomegalovirus status with high specificity and sensitivity.

The V segment lost 3 bases and the J segment 0 bases; nucleotides outside the gene matches: 10. The CDR3 loop spans 18 amino acids. Germline values: CDR1 LNHDA, CDR2 SQIVND (reference sequence). Generated by immunoSEQ multiplex PCR, the TCRdb table keeps only in-frame clones and is missing some. In the table there are about 130,000 clones, around 92% of which are singletons. For this clone: The antigen remains undetermined.

The receptor was derived from a young man in good health and CMV-seronegative. The J gene is TRBJ1-5, the V gene TRBV19, with 8 bases lining up with TRBD1. The sample taken for sequencing was PBMCs. The CDR3 coding sequence is TGTGCCAGTAGTATTTTCCCACAGGGGGTCAGTAGCAATCAGCCCCAGCATTTT. Its protein product is CASSIFPQGVSSNQPQHF.